These 12 T cell receptor beta chains share one sample of origin, sequenced in a study of spatial heterogeneity in lung cancer. No antigen has been identified for these receptors. Study-wide results and caveats: One measure, the expanded intratumoral alpha and beta TCR count, tracked tumor mutation counts.

Documented time point: sample taken at primary tumor resection. One entry per CDR3 protein results from TCRdb running MiXCR on the 5' RACE reads. Of approximately 21,000 distinct CDR3 sequences listed, 4.5% to 5% were seen once; the top ten hold roughly 9.9%. The sample here was lung tumor tissue, taken at surgery. Every receptor here comes from a male donor with early-stage non-small cell lung cancer.

Ten or more counts support this clonotype. The chain combines TRBV6-5 with TRBJ1-6, with 8 bases lining up with TRBD1. Trimming at V came to 3 bases and at J to 0 bases, leaving 4 bases not matched to a gene. The CDR3 consists of 17 residues. Per germline, CDR1 MNHEY and CDR2 SVGAGI. The CDR3 here is CASSYKGQGSYNSPLHF. The CDR3, as DNA: TGTGCCAGCAGTTATAAAGGACAGGGCTCCTATAATTCACCCCTCCACTTT.

This clonotype has at least ten counts. This chain connects TRBV4-2 to TRBJ2-1; D gene unclear. The V gene's germline CDR1 is LGHNA and CDR2 YNFKEQ. The length of the CDR3 is 15 residues. With 4 bases removed from V and 3 bases from J, the gap between germline ends came to 13 bases. CDR3 coding DNA: TGTGCCAGCAGCCCTCGTACGTCCGACTACAATGAGCAGTTCTTC. This encodes CASSPRTSDYNEQFF.

A remark on this clonotype: This may stem from a read error, because a much larger clone lies one nucleotide away. The gene calls are TRBV30 and TRBJ2-7; a weak D match, TRBD2 (5 bases). Germline V gene data show CDR1 as GTSNPN and CDR2 as SVGIG (reference sequence). There are 12 residues in the CDR3. V was clipped by 4 bases and J by 6 bases, with 13 bases between them. The CDR3 nucleotides read TGTGCCTGGACCTGGAGGTTGGGCGAGCAGTACTTC. Its translation is CAWTWRLGEQYF.

This clonotype was seen many times. The chain recombines TRBV28 with TRBJ2-5; 7 positions agree with TRBD1. This CDR3 comprises 16 residues. Germline V gene lookup returns CDR1 MDHEN and CDR2 SYDVKM. J lost 5 bases, V lost 2 bases, and 11 bases had no gene match. DNA for the CDR3: TGTGCCAGCAGTTTAGCCCTCGAGGGGGCAGGGGAGACCCAGTACTTC. Residues: CASSLALEGAGETQYF.

Note on this clonotype: Because it lacks the conserved phenylalanine or tryptophan at the end, this CDR3 is likely a read error. The rearrangement joins TRBV27 to TRBJ2-7, with D perhaps matching TRBD2 (6 bases). Germline V lookup: CDR1 MNHEY, CDR2 SMNVEV (reference sequence). V lost 3 bases and J lost 2, with 11 bases in between. This CDR3 is 14 amino acids long. The CDR3 loop reads CASSFRTGAYEQYL. CDR3 nucleotide sequence: TGTGCCAGCAGTTTTAGGACGGGAGCCTACGAGCAGTACCTC.

This clonotype has at least ten counts. The chain uses TRBV20-1 and TRBJ2-2, with 8 bases that match TRBD1. The germline V gene has CDR1 DFQATT and CDR2 SNEGSKA (reference sequence). The ends lost 6 bases at V and 6 bases at J; junction bases unmatched: 6. This CDR3 comprises 13 residues. The CDR3 nucleotides read TGCAGTGCCTCGGACAGGGAGCCCGGGGAGCTGTTTTTT. This encodes CSASDREPGELFF.

This clonotype was picked up many times. This rearrangement joins TRBV28 to TRBJ1-5; a weak D match, TRBD1 (5 bases). The germline CDR1 and CDR2 sequences are MDHEN and SYDVKM. The length of the CDR3 is 16 residues. V was shortened by 2 bases and J by 3 bases, with 14 bases between the two germline ends. The CDR3 is CASSLPGQGVNQPQHF. The CDR3 DNA sequence: TGTGCCAGCAGTTTACCTGGTCAGGGAGTCAATCAGCCCCAGCATTTT.

Concerning this clonotype itself: Given a much more abundant clone one base away, this may be a read error. V is TRBV10-3 and J is TRBJ2-3, with 15 bases lining up with TRBD2. The CDR3 extends over 19 amino acids. V was clipped by 3 bases and J by 7 bases; unmatched bases: 14. Germline lookup yields CDR1 ENHRY and CDR2 SYGVKD. The CDR3 sequence is CAISEWGGLAGGPVNTQYF. The CDR3 bases are TGTGCCATCAGTGAATGGGGAGGACTAGCGGGAGGGCCGGTGAATACGCAGTATTTT.

The CDR3: CASSAVEFNTGELFF. CDR3 nucleotides: TGTGCCAGCAGCGCCGTAGAATTCAACACCGGGGAGCTGTTTTTT. The genes are TRBV7-7 and TRBJ2-2; D call uncertain. Germline V CDR1 and CDR2: SSHAT, FNYEAQ (reference sequence). CDR3 length equals 15 residues. V was clipped by 5 bases and J by 2 bases, with 12 bases between them.

The sample holds many counts of this clonotype. The chain carries TRBV28 and TRBJ2-3; 9 bases are a match to TRBD1. This CDR3 is 15 amino acids long. V shed 5 bases and J 4 bases; nucleotides not matched to a gene: 7. CDR1 and CDR2 (germline): MDHEN, SYDVKM. The CDR3 DNA reads as TGTGCCAGCAGTCGTCCCGGGACAGGGCCAGATACGCAGTATTTT. Translating gives CASSRPGTGPDTQYF.

This clonotype is medium-sized by share. This chain joins TRBV29-1 and TRBJ2-1; perhaps TRBD1 as D (5 bases). The germline V gene encodes CDR1 SQVTM and CDR2 ANQGSEA. This CDR3 has 13 amino acids. V was clipped by 6 bases and J by 2 bases, with 11 bases between them. The CDR3 DNA is TGCAGCGTATTACAGGATCCCTACAATGAGCAGTTCTTC. Encoded protein: CSVLQDPYNEQFF.

This clonotype came up a few times. This sequence joins TRBV7-2 and TRBJ2-7; weak D call: TRBD1 (5 bases). Between the trimmed V and J ends, which lost 4 bases and 3 bases, there was a span of 7 bases. Germline V gene lookup returns CDR1 SGHTA and CDR2 FQGNSA. The length of the CDR3 is 12 residues. The CDR3 sequence is CASSYGHYEQYF. The CDR3 region has the DNA TGTGCCAGCAGCTACGGACACTACGAGCAGTACTTC.